Listed below are T cell receptor beta chains from one sample, sequenced in a study of human T cells and chemical hapten exposure. TCRdb ran MiXCR on the 5' RACE reads and lists one entry per CDR3 protein. The table lists some 78,000 distinct CDR3 sequences, roughly 7.7% of them singletons. These receptors were taken from a male donor in good health. Both conserved end residues are part of each CDR3. The D gene is left open where the match is weak. Some rows have no size entry. The others give once, few or many, or a class for an expanded clone.

D gene	clone size	V gene	J gene	CDR3 DNA	CDR3 protein
-	-	TRBV20-1	TRBJ2-3	TGCAGTGCTAGAGTGAGGGGGAGTGGGACAGATACGCAGTATTTT	CSARVRGSGTDTQYF
TRBD2	few	TRBV7-2	TRBJ2-1	TGTGCCAGCAGCTTAACGCCAGGCCTACTAGCGAGGGAGCAGTTCTTC	CASSLTPGLLAREQFF
TRBD1	few	TRBV20-1	TRBJ1-4	TGCAGTGCTAGATCCCTGAATATACAGGGGGCGAATGAAAAACTGTTTTTT	CSARSLNIQGANEKLFF
-	few	TRBV11-2	TRBJ2-3	TGTGCCAGCAGCTTAGGGGCGAGGGCAGATACGCAGTATTTT	CASSLGARADTQYF
TRBD2	-	TRBV11-2	TRBJ2-7	TGTGCCAGCAGTTCCTCCGGGACTAGTTTCTACGAGCAGTACTTC	CASSSSGTSFYEQYF
-	few	TRBV11-2	TRBJ1-1	TGTGCCAGCAGCCCCAACCCCGCCCGGGCTGAAGCTTTCTTT	CASSPNPARAEAFF
-	-	TRBV29-1	TRBJ2-3	TGCAGCGTTACTACCCAGACAGAAAGCACAGATACGCAGTATTTT	CSVTTQTESTDTQYF
TRBD2	-	TRBV27	TRBJ2-3	TGTGCCAGCAGTTTATCCGGGGGACTAGCGGGGGGGCACACAGATACGCAGTATTTT	CASSLSGGLAGGHTDTQYF
-	-	TRBV7-2	TRBJ2-2	TGTGCCAGCAGCCCCTATGGTCTGAGCACCGGGGAGCTGTTTTTT	CASSPYGLSTGELFF
TRBD2	many	TRBV6-2/TRBV6-3	TRBJ2-1	TGTGCCAGCAGGCAACTAGCGGGCTCCTACAATGAGCAGTTCTTC	CASRQLAGSYNEQFF
-	once	TRBV27	TRBJ1-1	TGTGCCAGCAGTTTAACTCCCGACGGGGTTAGCAGTGAAGCTTTCTTT	CASSLTPDGVSSEAFF
-	few	TRBV7-2	TRBJ1-1	TGTGCCAGCACCAATAGGAGGCGCCACACTGAAGCTTTCTTT	CASTNRRRHTEAFF
TRBD1	-	TRBV10-3	TRBJ2-7	TGTGCCATCAGTGCCCCCGGACAGGCGAACTACGAGCAGTACTTC	CAISAPGQANYEQYF
TRBD2	-	TRBV6-5	TRBJ2-4	TGTGCCAGCAGGCCGTGGGGGGGGGAAAAACTAGCCAAAAACATTCAGTACTTC	CASRPWGGEKLAKNIQYF
TRBD2	many	TRBV5-6	TRBJ2-1	TGTGCCAGCAGCCGGCGGGAGGGCCCCGACAATGAGCAGTTCTTC	CASSRREGPDNEQFF
TRBD2	many	TRBV4-2	TRBJ2-3	TGTGCCAGCAGCCAGGAACTAGCGGGGGCAGATACGCAGTATTTT	CASSQELAGADTQYF
-	-	TRBV7-2	TRBJ2-7	TGTGCCAGCAGCTCCAACTCCGCCTCCTACGAGCAGTACTTC	CASSSNSASYEQYF
TRBD1	few	TRBV15	TRBJ1-5	TGTGCCACCAGCAGAGCCGAACAGGGGAATCAGCCCCAGCATTTT	CATSRAEQGNQPQHF
TRBD2	-	TRBV6-1	TRBJ2-3	TGTTCCAGCCATGTTTTCGGACTAGCGGCCCCAGATACGCAGTATTTT	CSSHVFGLAAPDTQYF
-	-	TRBV12-3/TRBV12-4	TRBJ2-7	TGTGCCAGCAGTTTAGCCCGTTACGAGCAGTACTTC	CASSLARYEQYF
-	-	TRBV6-2/TRBV6-3	TRBJ1-5	TGTGCCATCTCGCCGGGGGAGGAACATCAGCCCCAGCATTTT	CAISPGEEHQPQHF
TRBD2	-	TRBV7-2	TRBJ2-3	TGTGCCAGCAGCTCGATGACTAGCGGGAGAGGCACAGATACGCAGTATTTT	CASSSMTSGRGTDTQYF
TRBD1	many	TRBV7-6	TRBJ1-1	TGTGCCAGCAGCTTAGGGACAGGGACGATCTTGTCTGAAGCTTTCTTT	CASSLGTGTILSEAFF
TRBD1	few	TRBV20-1	TRBJ1-2	TGCAGTGCGGGACAGGGGGCAACAGCTACAGCTAACTATGGCTACACCTTC	CSAGQGATATANYGYTF
-	-	TRBV20-1	TRBJ2-3	TGCAGTGCTCGCCCAGACCCAGATACGCAGTATTTT	CSARPDPDTQYF
-	few	TRBV7-9	TRBJ1-1	TGTGCCAGCACTCGGACGGCGGTTAGCACTGAAGCTTTCTTT	CASTRTAVSTEAFF
-	many	TRBV7-3	TRBJ2-1	TGTGCCAGCAGCTTAAGCTGGTTTAACTACAATGAGCAGTTCTTC	CASSLSWFNYNEQFF
TRBD2	-	TRBV20-1	TRBJ2-1	TGCAGTGCTAGACCTCTTCGCGGGAGCTTCGACAATGAGCAGTTCTTC	CSARPLRGSFDNEQFF
-	-	TRBV6-1	TRBJ1-5	TGTGCCAGCAGCGGCGGACATAGCAATCAGCCCCAGCATTTT	CASSGGHSNQPQHF
TRBD2	many	TRBV4-1	TRBJ2-1	TGCGCCAGCAGCCAAGGGGGGGGAACCTACAATGAGCAGTTCTTC	CASSQGGGTYNEQFF
TRBD1	-	TRBV7-9	TRBJ1-1	TGTGCCAGCACCTTAGAGCTGTACCGGGACAGGGTGCAGGGTGACACTGAAGCTTTCTTT	CASTLELYRDRVQGDTEAFF
TRBD2	-	TRBV5-4	TRBJ2-1	TGTGCCAGCAGCTTCAGGACTAGCGGGAACAATGAGCAGTTCTTC	CASSFRTSGNNEQFF
TRBD1	few	TRBV5-1	TRBJ1-6	TGCGCCAGCAGCACACAGGGGGCTGGATCACCCCTCCACTTT	CASSTQGAGSPLHF
TRBD2	few	TRBV19	TRBJ2-7	TGTGCCAGTAGTAAGCCCGGGACTAGCCTGTACGAGCAGTACTTC	CASSKPGTSLYEQYF
-	many	TRBV13	TRBJ2-1	TGTGCCAGCTTTCTACCCCGGGGGGCCCGAATCTACAATGAGCAGTTCTTC	CASFLPRGARIYNEQFF
TRBD2	many	TRBV10-3	TRBJ2-5	TGTGCCATCAGGGGCGGGAGCGAAGAGACCCAGTACTTC	CAIRGGSEETQYF
TRBD2	few	TRBV15	TRBJ2-2	TGTGCCACCAGCAGAGATCTAGCGGGAGTTACCGGGGAGCTGTTTTTT	CATSRDLAGVTGELFF
-	few	TRBV6-6	TRBJ2-7	TGTGCCAGCAGTTACTCTCCAGGGCGCTCCTACGAGCAGTACTTC	CASSYSPGRSYEQYF
-	-	TRBV3-1	TRBJ2-2	TGTGCCAGCAGCCAAGGGGGGAAGGGAACCGGGGAGCTGTTTTTT	CASSQGGKGTGELFF
TRBD2	many	TRBV30	TRBJ2-1	TGTGCCTGGACCGAAGCGGGAGTGTACAATGAGCAGTTCTTC	CAWTEAGVYNEQFF
TRBD2	-	TRBV6-1	TRBJ2-7	TGTGCCAGCAGTGCACTAGCGGGGGGGTCCTACGAGCAGTACTTC	CASSALAGGSYEQYF
TRBD2	-	TRBV5-1	TRBJ2-7	TGCGCCAGCAGCATACGACTAGCGGGAGATCGGGAGCAGTACTTC	CASSIRLAGDREQYF
TRBD2	many	TRBV20-1	TRBJ2-1	TGCAGTGCTAGAGATCTGGTAGGGAGGGCACTGAATGAGCAGTTCTTC	CSARDLVGRALNEQFF
-	-	TRBV6-6	TRBJ2-7	TGTGCCAGCACCCCGGGACAAACCTACGAGCAGTACTTC	CASTPGQTYEQYF
-	few	TRBV7-2	TRBJ2-7	TGTGCCAGCAGGGCCCCTGGGCGTCGGCAGTACTTC	CASRAPGRRQYF
TRBD1	many	TRBV12-5	TRBJ2-1	TGTGCTAGTGGTTTGCCTTACCCCAGAGGGGGCGGAATCTACAATGAGCAGTTCTTC	CASGLPYPRGGGIYNEQFF
-	many	TRBV5-5	TRBJ2-5	TGTGCCAGCAGCTTGGACCAGGGGCTTCAAGAGACCCAGTACTTC	CASSLDQGLQETQYF
-	-	TRBV7-9	TRBJ1-1	TGTGCCAGCAGCTTAGGGGCAGGGAGGGAAACTGAAGCTTTCTTT	CASSLGAGRETEAFF
TRBD1	-	TRBV6-5	TRBJ1-1	TGTGCCAGCAGTTACATGGGACAGCAGAACACTGAAGCTTTCTTT	CASSYMGQQNTEAFF